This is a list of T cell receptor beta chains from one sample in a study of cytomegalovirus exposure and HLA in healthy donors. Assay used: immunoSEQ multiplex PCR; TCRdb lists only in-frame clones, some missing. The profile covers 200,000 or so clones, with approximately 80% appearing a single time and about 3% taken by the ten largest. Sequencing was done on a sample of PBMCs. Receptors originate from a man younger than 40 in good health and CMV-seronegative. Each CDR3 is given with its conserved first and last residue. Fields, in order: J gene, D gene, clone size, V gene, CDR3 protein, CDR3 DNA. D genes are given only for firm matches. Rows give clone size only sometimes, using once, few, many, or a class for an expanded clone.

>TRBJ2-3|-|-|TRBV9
CASSVDHGADTQYF
TGTGCCAGCAGCGTCGACCACGGAGCAGATACGCAGTATTTT
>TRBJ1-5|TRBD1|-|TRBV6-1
CASSEISGTGRNQPQHF
TGTGCCAGCAGTGAAATCTCCGGGACAGGCCGCAATCAGCCCCAGCATTTT
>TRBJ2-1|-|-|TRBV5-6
CASSLVQDYNEQFF
TGTGCCAGCAGCCTTGTGCAGGACTACAATGAGCAGTTCTTC
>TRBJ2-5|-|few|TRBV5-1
CASSLYGTQQETQYF
TGCGCCAGCAGCTTGTACGGGACACAACAAGAGACCCAGTACTTC
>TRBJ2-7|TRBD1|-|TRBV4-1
CASSAGQGAHEQYF
TGCGCCAGCAGCGCGGGACAGGGGGCCCACGAGCAGTACTTC
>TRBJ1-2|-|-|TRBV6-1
CASSEAYDTGYTF
TGTGCCAGCAGTGAAGCCTATGACACTGGCTACACCTTC
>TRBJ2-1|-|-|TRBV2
CASIERGSYNEQFF
TGTGCCAGCATCGAGAGGGGGTCCTACAATGAGCAGTTCTTC
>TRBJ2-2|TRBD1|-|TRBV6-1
CAGTENTGELFF
TGTGCCGGGACAGAGAACACCGGGGAGCTGTTTTTT
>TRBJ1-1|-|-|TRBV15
CATSPRIGQGNTEAFF
TGTGCCACCAGCCCACGAATCGGGCAGGGGAACACTGAAGCTTTCTTT
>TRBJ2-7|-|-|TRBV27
CASRDNRVGAYEQYF
TGTGCCAGCCGAGACAACAGGGTAGGCGCCTACGAGCAGTACTTC
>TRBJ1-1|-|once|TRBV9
CASSAYEAKDTEAFF
TGTGCCAGCAGCGCTTATGAGGCTAAGGACACTGAAGCTTTCTTT
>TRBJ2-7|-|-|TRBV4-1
CASSSLAGITYEQYF
TGCGCCAGCAGCTCCTTGGCGGGGATCACCTACGAGCAGTACTTC
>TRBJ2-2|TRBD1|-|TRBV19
CASSTSRTGMNTGELFF
TGTGCCAGTAGTACCTCCCGGACAGGGATGAACACCGGGGAGCTGTTTTTT
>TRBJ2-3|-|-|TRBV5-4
CASSRSGTDTQYF
TGTGCCAGCAGCCGTTCGGGCACAGATACGCAGTATTTT
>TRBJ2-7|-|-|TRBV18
CASSPRQEYYEQYF
TGTGCCAGCTCACCAAGACAGGAGTACTACGAGCAGTACTTC
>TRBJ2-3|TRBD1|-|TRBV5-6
CASSLDMDRGRPSTDTQYF
TGTGCCAGCAGCTTGGACATGGACAGGGGAAGACCTAGCACAGATACGCAGTATTTT
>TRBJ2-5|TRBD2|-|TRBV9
CASSVKSAGGQETQYF
TGTGCCAGCAGCGTAAAATCCGCGGGGGGTCAAGAGACCCAGTACTTC
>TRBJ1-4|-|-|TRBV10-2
CASSESKGRGDEKLFF
TGCGCCAGCAGTGAGTCAAAGGGGCGCGGGGATGAAAAACTGTTTTTT
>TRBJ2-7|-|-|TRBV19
CASTSYPYEQYF
TGTGCCAGTACGAGCTATCCCTACGAGCAGTACTTC
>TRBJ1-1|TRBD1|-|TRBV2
CASIERTGGEGTEAFF
TGTGCCAGCATTGAGAGGACAGGGGGCGAGGGCACTGAAGCTTTCTTT
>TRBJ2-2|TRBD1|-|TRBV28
CASSWTGSKTGELFF
TGTGCCAGCAGTTGGACAGGGTCAAAAACCGGGGAGCTGTTTTTT